This T cell receptor (beta chain) comes out of a study of blood T cell repertoires in COVID-19. Study overall: Material from acute and convalescent COVID-19 was sourced from the United States, Italy and Spain. Nucleic acid was either cDNA or gDNA, and it came from T cells, B-cell-depleted T cells, or PBMCs.

Original methodology: How many nucleated cells were present was estimated from reference gene primer amplification. Profiled with immunoSEQ multiplex PCR; TCRdb holds only in-frame clones, not every one. V and J calls and clone size come straight from that table; D and trimming were deduced from the DNA. This sample carries around 55,000 clones, 90% of them seen once, and the ten largest clones take 14%. The TCR comes from a human donor with active COVID-19. The donor label of this sample is uncertain. Sequencing was carried out using peripheral blood.

The chain's CDR3 is CSASQGQNYGYTF. The CDR3 nucleotides are TGCAGCGCTTCACAGGGACAGAACTATGGCTACACCTTC. The rearrangement joins TRBV29-1 to TRBJ1-2; 7 bases match TRBD1. The CDR3 has 13 amino acids. V lost 7 bases, J lost 2 bases, and 7 bases stayed unmatched. Germline CDR1 reads SQVTM; CDR2 reads ANQGSEA.